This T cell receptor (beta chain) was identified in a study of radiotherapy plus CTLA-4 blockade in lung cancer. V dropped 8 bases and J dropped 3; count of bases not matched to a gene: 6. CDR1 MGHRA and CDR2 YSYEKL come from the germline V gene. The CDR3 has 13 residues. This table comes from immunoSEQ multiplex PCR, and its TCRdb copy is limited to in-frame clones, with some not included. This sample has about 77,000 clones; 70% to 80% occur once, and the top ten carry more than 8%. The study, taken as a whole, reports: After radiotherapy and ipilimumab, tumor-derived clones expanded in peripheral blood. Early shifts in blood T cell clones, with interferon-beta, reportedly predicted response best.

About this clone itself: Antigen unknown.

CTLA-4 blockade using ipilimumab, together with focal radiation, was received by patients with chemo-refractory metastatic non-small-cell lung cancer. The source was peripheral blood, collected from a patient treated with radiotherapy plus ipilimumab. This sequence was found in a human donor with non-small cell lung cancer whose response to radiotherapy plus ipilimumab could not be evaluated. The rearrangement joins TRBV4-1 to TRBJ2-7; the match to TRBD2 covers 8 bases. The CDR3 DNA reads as TGCGCCAGCGGCGGGGGGACGATCTACGAGCAGTACTTC. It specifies CASGGGTIYEQYF.